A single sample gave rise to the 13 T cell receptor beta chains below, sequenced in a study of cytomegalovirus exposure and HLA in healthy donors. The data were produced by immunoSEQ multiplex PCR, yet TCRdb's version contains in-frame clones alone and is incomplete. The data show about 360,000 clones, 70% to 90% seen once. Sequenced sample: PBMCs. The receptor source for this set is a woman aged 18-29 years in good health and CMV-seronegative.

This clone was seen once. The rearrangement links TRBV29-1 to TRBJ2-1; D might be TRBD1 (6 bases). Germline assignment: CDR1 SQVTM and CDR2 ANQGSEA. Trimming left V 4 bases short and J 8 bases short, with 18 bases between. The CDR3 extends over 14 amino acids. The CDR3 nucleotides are TGCAGCGTTGGGACATCCACCGAGGGGGATGAGCAGTTCTTC. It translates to CSVGTSTEGDEQFF.

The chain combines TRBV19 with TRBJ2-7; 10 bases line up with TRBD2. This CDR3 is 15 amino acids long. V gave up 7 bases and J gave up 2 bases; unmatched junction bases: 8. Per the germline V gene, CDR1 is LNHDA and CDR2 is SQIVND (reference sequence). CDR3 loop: CASTTGTSATYEQYF. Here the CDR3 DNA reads TGTGCCAGTACCACCGGGACTAGCGCGACCTACGAGCAGTACTTC.

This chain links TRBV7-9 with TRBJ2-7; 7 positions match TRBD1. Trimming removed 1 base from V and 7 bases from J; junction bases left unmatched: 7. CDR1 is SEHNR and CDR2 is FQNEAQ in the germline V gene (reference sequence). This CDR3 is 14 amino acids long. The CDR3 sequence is CASSLGQGDREQYF. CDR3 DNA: TGTGCCAGCAGCTTAGGCCAGGGGGATCGGGAGCAGTACTTC.

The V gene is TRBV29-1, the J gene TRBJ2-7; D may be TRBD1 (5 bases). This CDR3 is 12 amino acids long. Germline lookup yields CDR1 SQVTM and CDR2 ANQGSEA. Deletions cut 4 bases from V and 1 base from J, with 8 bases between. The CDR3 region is CSVAQGSYEQYF. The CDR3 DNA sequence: TGCAGCGTTGCCCAGGGATCCTACGAGCAGTACTTC.

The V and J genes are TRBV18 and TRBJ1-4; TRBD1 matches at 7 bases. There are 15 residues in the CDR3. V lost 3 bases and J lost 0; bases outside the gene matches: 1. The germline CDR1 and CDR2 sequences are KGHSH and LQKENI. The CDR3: CASSPGQSTNEKLFF. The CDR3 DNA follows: TGTGCCAGCTCACCGGGACAGTCAACTAATGAAAAACTGTTTTTT.

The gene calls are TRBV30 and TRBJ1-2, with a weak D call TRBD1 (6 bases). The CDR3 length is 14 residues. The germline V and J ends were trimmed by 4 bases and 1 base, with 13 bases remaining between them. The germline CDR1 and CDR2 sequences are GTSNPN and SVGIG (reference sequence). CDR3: CAWTPGHFNYGYTF. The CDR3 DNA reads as TGTGCCTGGACCCCGGGACACTTTAACTATGGCTACACCTTC.

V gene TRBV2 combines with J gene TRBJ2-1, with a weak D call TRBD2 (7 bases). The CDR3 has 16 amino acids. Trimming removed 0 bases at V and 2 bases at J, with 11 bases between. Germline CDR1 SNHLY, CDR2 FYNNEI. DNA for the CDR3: TGTGCCAGCAGTGAAGCGGGAGGGGGGGCCTACAATGAGCAGTTCTTC. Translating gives CASSEAGGGAYNEQFF.

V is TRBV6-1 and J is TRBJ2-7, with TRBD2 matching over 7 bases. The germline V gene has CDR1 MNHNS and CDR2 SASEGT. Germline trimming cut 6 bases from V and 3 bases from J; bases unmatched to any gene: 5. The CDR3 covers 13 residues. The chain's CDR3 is CASSEGLIYEQYF. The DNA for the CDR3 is TGTGCCAGCAGCGAGGGACTAATCTACGAGCAGTACTTC.

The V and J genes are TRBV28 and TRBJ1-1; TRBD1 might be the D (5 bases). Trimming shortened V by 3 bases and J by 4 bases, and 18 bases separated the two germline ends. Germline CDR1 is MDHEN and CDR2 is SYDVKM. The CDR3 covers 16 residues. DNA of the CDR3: TGTGCCAGCAGTTTTGGCGGGGACCCAAGGGGCACTGAAGCTTTCTTT. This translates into CASSFGGDPRGTEAFF.

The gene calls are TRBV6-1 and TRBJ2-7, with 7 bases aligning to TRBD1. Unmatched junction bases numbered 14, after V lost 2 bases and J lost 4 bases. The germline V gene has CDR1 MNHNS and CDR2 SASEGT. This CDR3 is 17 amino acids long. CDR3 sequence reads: CASSEQGSLTGRYEQYF. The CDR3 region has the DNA TGTGCCAGCAGTGAACAGGGGTCGTTGACAGGGCGGTACGAGCAGTACTTC.

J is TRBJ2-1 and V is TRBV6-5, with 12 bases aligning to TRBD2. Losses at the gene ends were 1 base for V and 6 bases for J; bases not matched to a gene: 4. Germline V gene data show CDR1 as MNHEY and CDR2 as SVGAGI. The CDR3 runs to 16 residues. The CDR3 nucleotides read TGTGCCAGCAGTTACTTACTAGCGGGGGGCCCCAATGAGCAGTTCTTC. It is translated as CASSYLLAGGPNEQFF.

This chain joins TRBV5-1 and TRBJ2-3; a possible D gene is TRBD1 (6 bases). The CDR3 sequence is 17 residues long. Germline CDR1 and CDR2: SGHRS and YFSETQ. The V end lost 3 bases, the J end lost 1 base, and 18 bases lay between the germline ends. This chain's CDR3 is CASSWTAPQTRTDTQYF. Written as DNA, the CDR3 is TGCGCCAGCAGCTGGACAGCCCCTCAGACCCGCACAGATACGCAGTATTTT.

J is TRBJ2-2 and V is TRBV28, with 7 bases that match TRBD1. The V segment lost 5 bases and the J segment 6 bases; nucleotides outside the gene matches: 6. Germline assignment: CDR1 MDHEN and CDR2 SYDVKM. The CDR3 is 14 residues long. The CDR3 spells CASSRRQGAGELFF. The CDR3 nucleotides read TGTGCCAGCAGTCGTAGACAGGGAGCCGGGGAGCTGTTTTTT.